This T cell receptor beta chain was captured in a study of CD8 T cells in Susac syndrome. CDR1 is SGHRS and CDR2 is YFSETQ in the germline V gene. Trimming cost V 5 bases and J 0 bases; bases outside gene matches: 2. The length of the CDR3 is 14 residues. The authors reverse transcribed roughly 0.5 to 1 ug RNA with random hexamers. TCRdb re-analysed the immunoSEQ multiplex PCR reads in MiXCR, keeping a single row per CDR3 protein. The data contain 150,000 to 200,000 distinct CDR3 sequences, approximately 96% of them singletons. This chain connects TRBV5-1 to TRBJ2-5; 9 nucleotides match TRBD1. Sequencing was done on a sample of CD4+ T cells from PBMCs. The clonotype comes from a human donor with multiple sclerosis. CDR3 protein: CASRDRGDQETQYF. CDR3 nucleotide sequence: TGCGCCAGCAGGGACAGGGGCGACCAAGAGACCCAGTACTTC.